Below, 18 T cell receptor beta chains from the same sample are listed, as sequenced in a study of cytomegalovirus exposure and HLA in healthy donors. PCR employed 60 Vbeta and 13 Jbeta primers. Sequencing used immunoSEQ multiplex PCR; TCRdb keeps in-frame clones, though not all of them. Across just over 200,000 clones, the top ten clones capture 1.1% of the sample. The sample was PBMCs. The origin of the receptors is a girl aged 2 to 9 in good health and CMV-seropositive.

On this clone itself: The sample holds other DNA sequences that translate to the same CDR3. The chain employs TRBV28 and TRBJ2-7; 11 bases line up with TRBD2. CDR1 MDHEN and CDR2 SYDVKM come from the germline V gene. V trimming: 5 bases; J trimming: 4 bases; junction bases outside the gene matches: 7. The CDR3 is 15 amino acids. DNA of the CDR3: TGTGCCAGCAGTCCCCGGACTAGCGGGCCGTACGAGCAGTACTTC. Encoded protein: CASSPRTSGPYEQYF.

The genes are TRBV11-2 and TRBJ2-2; D not certain. Germline loops: CDR1 SGHAT, CDR2 FQNNGV. The CDR3 totals 16 residues. Trimming removed 1 base from V and 4 bases from J, with 13 bases in between. The chain's CDR3 is CASSLVSQPSTGELFF. Written as DNA, the CDR3 is TGTGCCAGCAGCTTAGTTAGTCAGCCTAGCACCGGGGAGCTGTTTTTT.

V and J are TRBV27 and TRBJ2-2; tentatively, D is TRBD2 (5 bases). Trimming pared 3 bases from V and 6 bases from J, leaving 14 bases between. The germline CDR1 and CDR2 sequences are MNHEY and SMNVEV (reference sequence). This CDR3 comprises 15 residues. CDR3 in amino acids: CASSLLADFAGELFF. For the CDR3, the DNA is TGTGCCAGCAGTTTGCTAGCTGACTTCGCCGGGGAGCTGTTTTTT.

This chain joins TRBV19 and TRBJ1-2; D might be TRBD1 (5 bases). This CDR3 has 11 amino acids. Trimming pared 7 bases from V and 4 bases from J, leaving 7 bases between. Germline V lookup: CDR1 LNHDA, CDR2 SQIVND (reference sequence). CDR3 region: CASTDSYGYTF. In DNA form, the CDR3 reads TGTGCCAGTACTGACAGCTATGGCTACACCTTC.

The V and J genes are TRBV29-1 and TRBJ2-2; weak D call: TRBD1 (5 bases). The V gene lost 3 bases and the J gene lost 6 bases, with 8 bases spanning the gap. Germline V gene data show CDR1 as SQVTM and CDR2 as ANQGSEA. The CDR3 totals 12 residues. CDR3 sequence reads: CSVEQGAGELFF. For the CDR3, the DNA is TGCAGCGTTGAGCAGGGCGCCGGGGAGCTGTTTTTT.

This chain uses TRBV5-6 with TRBJ2-7; 7 nucleotides match TRBD2. V shed 4 bases and J 2 bases; nucleotides not matched to a gene: 6. Germline V lookup: CDR1 SGHDT, CDR2 YYEEEE. The CDR3 is made up of 14 amino acids. The DNA of the CDR3 is TGTGCCAGCAGCGCGGGACTACGGGCCTACGAGCAGTACTTC. It translates to CASSAGLRAYEQYF.

V gene TRBV7-9 combines with J gene TRBJ2-7, with D maybe TRBD1 (6 bases). The CDR3 has 13 residues. The V gene's germline CDR1 is SEHNR and CDR2 FQNEAQ (reference sequence). Trimming left V 6 bases short and J 4 bases short, with 13 bases between. The CDR3 DNA reads as TGTGCCAGCAGGTCCGGGACAAGATACGAGCAGTACTTC. Amino acid sequence: CASRSGTRYEQYF.

The rearrangement links TRBV28 to TRBJ1-5; D not certain. The CDR3 spans 15 residues. Germline V lookup: CDR1 MDHEN, CDR2 SYDVKM. Between the trimmed V and J ends, which lost 3 bases and 3 bases, there was a span of 12 bases. The CDR3 spells CASSFLTGSNQPQHF. DNA of the CDR3: TGTGCCAGCAGTTTTTTGACTGGGTCCAATCAGCCCCAGCATTTT.

J is TRBJ1-1 and V is TRBV5-8; TRBD1 agrees at 8 bases. The CDR3 has 15 amino acids. V dropped 4 bases and J dropped 6; count of bases not matched to a gene: 11. The germline CDR1 and CDR2 sequences are SGHTS and YDEGEE. The CDR3 nucleotides are TGTGCCAGCAGCCCCCCAGGGGGCTCGGCGGCTGAAGCTTTCTTT. Translation: CASSPPGGSAAEAFF. The full variable domain, its missing parts supplied by reference TRBV5-8 and TRBJ1-1, is EAGVTQSPTHLIKTRGQQATLRCSPISGHTSVYWYQQALGLGLQFLLWYDEGEERNRGNFPPRFSGRQFPNYSSELNVNALELEDSALYLCASSPPGGSAAEAFFGQGTRLTVV.

Here the CDR3 reads CASSRTGGVHSGANVLTF. The CDR3 DNA reads TGTGCCAGCAGTCGAACAGGGGGCGTCCACTCTGGGGCCAACGTCCTGACTTTC. The chain employs TRBV28 and TRBJ2-6; the match to TRBD1 covers 9 bases. With 5 bases clipped from V and 0 bases from J, the junction kept 8 bases outside the gene matches. CDR3 size: 18 residues. CDR1 and CDR2 from the germline V gene are MDHEN and SYDVKM.

This chain links TRBV9 with TRBJ2-2; D is undetermined. Germline V gene lookup returns CDR1 SGDLS and CDR2 YYNGEE. The CDR3 is 16 residues long. Trimming shortened V by 0 bases and J by 0 bases, and 9 bases separated the two germline ends. The CDR3, as DNA: TGTGCCAGCAGCGTAGCCGACACCTCGAACACCGGGGAGCTGTTTTTT. Protein: CASSVADTSNTGELFF.

The chain joins TRBV7-9 to TRBJ2-5; 9 nucleotides agree with TRBD1. The J call may be faulty, since TRBJ2-7 better matches the DNA end. This CDR3 spans 14 amino acids. Germline loops: CDR1 SEHNR, CDR2 FQNEAQ (reference sequence). CDR3 nucleotides: TGTGCCAGCAGCTTATGGGACAGGGCCTACGAGCAGTACTTC. Its protein is CASSLWDRAYEQYF.

A remark on this clone: Sequence at one end of the junction differs from germline and may be a read error. The CDR3 sequence is CASSDSTGTSGPDF. The CDR3 coding sequence is TGTGCCAGCAGTGACTCTACCGGGACTAGCGGGCCCGACTTC. The chain uses TRBV25-1 and TRBJ2-7; 12 bases are shared with TRBD2. The CDR3 covers 14 residues. Germline V gives CDR1 MGHDK, CDR2 SYGVNS.

This rearrangement joins TRBV5-8 to TRBJ2-1; D might be TRBD2 (6 bases). V dropped 2 bases and J dropped 4 bases, with 13 bases sitting between them. Germline V gene data show CDR1 as SGHTS and CDR2 as YDEGEE. The CDR3 covers 15 residues. The CDR3 coding sequence is TGTGCCAGCAGCTTCGAACTCGGGAGATACAATGAGCAGTTCTTC. Translating gives CASSFELGRYNEQFF.

The chain joins TRBV18 to TRBJ1-1; 7 bases line up with TRBD1. The V and J ends lost 3 bases and 5 bases, in that order; junction bases with no gene match: 6. The germline V gene has CDR1 KGHSH and CDR2 LQKENI. The CDR3 consists of 14 residues. This CDR3 is CASSPYRGDTEAFF. CDR3 DNA: TGTGCCAGCTCACCCTACAGGGGAGATACTGAAGCTTTCTTT. The full variable domain, in which reference TRBV18 and TRBJ1-1 provide the parts outside the CDR3, is NAGVMQNPRHLVRRRGQEARLRCSPMKGHSHVYWYRQLPEEGLKFMVYLQKENIIDESGMPKERFSAEFPKEGPSILRIQQVVRGDSAAYFCASSPYRGDTEAFFGQGTRLTVV.

The V gene is TRBV13, the J gene TRBJ1-1; no definite D call. CDR3 size: 14 residues. With 8 bases removed from V and 2 bases from J, the gap between germline ends came to 15 bases. Germline CDR1 reads PRHDT; CDR2 reads FYEKMQ (reference sequence). CDR3 in DNA: TGTGCCAGCCACGAGGGTGGGGAAAACACTGAAGCTTTCTTT. Its translation is CASHEGGENTEAFF.

V gene TRBV25-1 combines with J gene TRBJ1-6, with 7 bases that match TRBD1. Germline V gives CDR1 MGHDK, CDR2 SYGVNS. The V gene end was trimmed by 6 bases and the J gene end by 3 bases; junction bases not matched to a gene: 5. There are 15 residues in the CDR3. DNA for the CDR3: TGTGCCAGCAGCGCAACAGGGGACTATAATTCACCCCTCCACTTT. Protein product: CASSATGDYNSPLHF. Using reference TRBV25-1 and TRBJ1-6 for the parts outside the CDR3, the full variable domain is EADIYQTPRYLVIGTGKKITLECSQTMGHDKMYWYQQDPGMELHLIHYSYGVNSTEKGDLSSESTVSRIRTEHFPLTLESARPSHTSQYLCASSATGDYNSPLHFGNGTRLTVT.

V gene TRBV19 combines with J gene TRBJ2-1; 9 nucleotides match TRBD1. V trimming: 1 base; J trimming: 6 bases; junction bases outside the gene matches: 4. This CDR3 has 15 residues. Germline V lookup: CDR1 LNHDA, CDR2 SQIVND (reference sequence). The CDR3 DNA follows: TGTGCCAGTAGTATAGCCGGACAGGGGTTCAATGAGCAGTTCTTC. Its translation: CASSIAGQGFNEQFF. The full variable domain, with the rest looked up from reference TRBV19 and TRBJ2-1, is DGGITQSPKYLFRKEGQNVTLSCEQNLNHDAMYWYRQDPGQGLRLIYYSQIVNDFQKGDIAEGYSVSREKKESFPLTVTSAQKNPTAFYLCASSIAGQGFNEQFFGPGTRLTVL.